This TCR beta chain stems from a study of CD8 T cells in ankylosing spondylitis. Broader study findings: Typical of ankylosing spondylitis blood, it appeared, was a TCR beta motif of eight highly homologous variants. With a CD8+ phenotype, disease-linked clones were relatively rare in peripheral blood. Reports say disease-linked clones showed up significantly more in matched ankylosing spondylitis synovial fluid. Past research had described some motif variants in reactive arthritis synovial fluid and blood.

Germline V CDR1 and CDR2: MNHNS, SASEGT. This CDR3 is 15 amino acids long. The V segment lost 11 bases and the J segment 0 bases; nucleotides outside the gene matches: 12. Researchers built TCR beta libraries using quantitative 5'-RACE with molecular barcodes. TCRdb re-called the 5' RACE reads with MiXCR, one entry per CDR3 protein. Among 700,000 to 1,000,000 distinct CDR3 sequences listed, over 9.5% were seen once. Turning to this clonotype: Antigen: not known.

The sequence was obtained from a male donor with ankylosing spondylitis. Material for sequencing was blood, either unsorted or a sorted T cell fraction (not recorded which). The chain joins TRBV6-1 to TRBJ1-1; 7 nucleotides match TRBD1. CDR3 DNA: TGTGCCGCCAAAAGGGCAGGGGGGGTGAACACTGAAGCTTTCTTT. This translates into CAAKRAGGVNTEAFF.